The 2 T cell receptor beta chains below come from one sample, sequenced in a study of blood T cell repertoires in COVID-19. The table came from immunoSEQ multiplex PCR; TCRdb's copy has only in-frame clones and leaves some out. There are 200,000 to 250,000 clones in the sample; roughly nine tenths occur only once, and 3.1% lies in the top ten. Sequencing was performed on PBMCs or T cells enriched from blood (not recorded which). The source of these receptors is a woman in her forties or fifties in a cohort exposed to, infected with or recovered from COVID-19 (not recorded which).

This clone is a singleton in its sample. The chain recombines TRBV5-1 with TRBJ1-6; 7 nucleotides agree with TRBD1. Germline V gene data show CDR1 as SGHRS and CDR2 as YFSETQ. The CDR3 totals 15 residues. V dropped 0 bases and J dropped 7; count of bases not matched to a gene: 4. The CDR3 DNA reads as TGCGCCAGCAGCTTGGTCGGCAGGGGGAATTCACCCCTCCACTTT. Encoded protein: CASSLVGRGNSPLHF.

This chain connects TRBV10-3 to TRBJ2-7; maybe TRBD2 (6 bases). Per germline, CDR1 ENHRY and CDR2 SYGVKD. V dropped 6 bases and J dropped 6 bases, with 15 bases sitting between them. This CDR3 has 13 residues. As DNA, the CDR3 is TGTGCCATCAGGGAGAACCGGGACTCCGAGCAGTACTTC. It encodes CAIRENRDSEQYF.